One T cell receptor beta chain is described in this entry. What it binds is unknown. This record belongs to a study of identical twins. Template switching (which added a universal primer site) was used, and cDNA carried unique molecular identifiers. TCRdb fed the 5' RACE reads into MiXCR, producing one record per CDR3 protein. The sample consists of 1.5 million to 2 million distinct CDR3 sequences, about 32% of them appearing once. Regarding the study as a whole: For out-of-frame alpha sequences shared by twins, low generation probability was in excess.

Germline CDR1 is LNHDA and CDR2 is SQIVND (reference sequence). After removal of 10 bases from V and 2 bases from J, the junction contained 17 bases not matched to a gene. This CDR3 comprises 17 residues. The source material was cord blood. The chain is built from TRBV19 and TRBJ2-1, with 7 bases lining up with TRBD1. This receptor was taken from a newborn girl in good health. The DNA for the CDR3 is TGTGCCACAGCCGACGACAGGGCGAACTTCCCCTACAATGAGCAGTTCTTC. This encodes CATADDRANFPYNEQFF.